This T cell receptor (beta chain) came from a study of shared clonotypes between healthy human individuals (TCRdb year 2020). At the level of the whole study: A few men and two women, aged 18 to 49 years, made up the cohort. Per donor, three plates each were used for CD4 naive and CD4 memory, two for CD8 naive, and one for CD8 memory. The study deeply sequenced blood TCR repertoires of 5 or 6 healthy adults to estimate repertoire size and the extent of clonotype sharing between individuals. To increase sequencing depth and limit assay-specific biases, TCR repertoire library preparation and sequencing were carried out by different laboratories using diverse techniques. Each donor's leukapheresis produced roughly between roughly 0.85 and 9.5 billion PBMCs. General study outcomes and caveats: Compared with non-shared clonotypes, the clonotypes found in all four sorted-subset donors had higher generation probabilities. Larger estimated clonotype richness was generally found for naive subsets than for memory subsets. Even with the large sequencing depth, rarefaction of the sorted-subset datasets indicated that sequencing was incomplete. The genetic and exposure-history diversity represented was limited by the small number of donors. Pairwise subsampling led to the expectation that sequencing depth would affect the degree of clonotype sharing among donors. Sampling was restricted to blood, and TCR repertoires in tissue are likely to differ from TCR repertoires in blood. Across a few donors, about 5.2% of naive CD4, over 3% of naive CD8, under 2.5% of memory CD4, and around 0.4% of memory CD8 clonotypes were shared.

The CDR3 contains 17 residues, cysteine and phenylalanine counted. Only the CDR3 portion is preserved as DNA: 51 bases, with reading frame beginning at the first base. CDR1 and CDR2 were assigned from the germline V gene as SGHVS and FQNEAQ. V is cut by 6 bases and J by 1 base, and the space between the germline ends is 18 bases. Using the deep immunoSEQ assay, multiplex PCR amplified TCR CDR3 regions from genomic DNA. For each cell subset, the extracted genomic DNA was distributed evenly across all wells of several immunoSEQ 96-well plates, and each plate served as one replicate. For sorted subsets, each replicate PCR was loaded with roughly 200 ng genomic DNA, equivalent to 30,000 to 35,000 T cell genomes. The purified libraries were quantified using a Qubit 3.0 fluorometer, sized with a Bioanalyzer 2100, and then quantified again using the KAPA Library Quantification kit. A separate single-read 150-cycle Illumina NextSeq 550 flow cell was used to sequence each immunoSEQ 96-well plate. As for the original processing: Because the immunoSEQ output included only junctional sequences and no quality scores, the filtering could not be the same as the filtering used for full-length reads. Sequences were annotated with PyIR, a Python wrapper for IgBLAST v1.9, and V/J genes and CDR3 were assigned using IMGT germline references. Any read was removed if the V/J assignment was weak (E-value above 1e-6), the CDR3 was missing, or the read contained stop codons, out-of-frame junctions, or ambiguous translated residues. V3J clonotypes were defined by identical inferred V gene, J gene, and CDR3 amino acid sequence. The percentage overlap between two repertoires was calculated by dividing the number of shared unique clonotypes by the size of the smaller repertoire. RTK rarefaction, the Chao1 estimator, and Recon v2.1 estimates of unobserved clonotypes were used to assess repertoire richness. Generation probabilities were computed with OLGA for all TCRbeta clonotypes obtained by the gDNA method from several donors. TCRdb obtained this table from immuneACCESS and retained in-frame rearrangements with V and J assigned. These tables miss some clones; where compared with another copy, unresolved V genes account for less than half of the shortfall, and the remainder is unexplained. V and J calls and clone size come straight from that table; D and trimming were deduced from the DNA. A total of about 1 million clones appear in this sample, under 80% of them only once. The top ten constitute nearly 1.5% of the sample.

Healthy HIV-negative adults with no recently reported acute infections or vaccinations were included as donors. All donors were Caucasian adults living in Nashville, Tennessee, USA. CD4+ T cells were enriched by magnetic negative selection; naive cells were then positively selected on CD45RA, and the negative fraction formed the memory subset. After blood collection by leukapheresis, PBMCs were isolated using Ficoll-Histopaque density gradient centrifugation and then cryopreserved in the vapor phase of liquid nitrogen. Purity and quantity of every magnetically sorted T cell population were checked by analytical flow cytometry. Genomic DNA was isolated from each sorted fraction and quantified by UV absorbance on a Nanodrop 2000c. A word on this clone: The target of this receptor is not known. Per-base quality was not reported, and no clone a single base away is much larger than it.

The sample comprised memory CD4+ T cells sorted from blood. Read against the paper, the sample's cell subset or site label means: CD45RA-negative fraction. The sequence links TRBV7-8 to TRBJ2-2, with the D call perhaps TRBD1 or TRBD2, as 5 bases match in each case. The TCR comes from a young man in good health. The CDR3 protein: CASRSTPGTLNTGELFF. The bases are TGTGCCAGCAGATCTACCCCTGGGACCCTGAACACCGGGGAGCTGTTTTTT.